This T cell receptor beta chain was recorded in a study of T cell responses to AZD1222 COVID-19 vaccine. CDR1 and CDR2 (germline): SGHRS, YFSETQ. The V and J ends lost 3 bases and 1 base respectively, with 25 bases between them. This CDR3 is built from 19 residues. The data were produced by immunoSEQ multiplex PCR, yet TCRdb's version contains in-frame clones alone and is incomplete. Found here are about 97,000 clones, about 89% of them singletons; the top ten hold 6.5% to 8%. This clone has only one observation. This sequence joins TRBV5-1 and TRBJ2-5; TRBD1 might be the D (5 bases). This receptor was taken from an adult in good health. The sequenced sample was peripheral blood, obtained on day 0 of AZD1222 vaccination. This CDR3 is CASSSGMQGFRLTQETQYF. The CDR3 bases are TGCGCCAGCAGCTCTGGCATGCAGGGCTTTAGGCTAACCCAAGAGACCCAGTACTTC.